This TCR beta chain was documented in a study of blood T cell repertoires in COVID-19. Original handling: By means of reference gene primer amplification, nucleated cell counts were estimated. Only in-frame clones appear in the TCRdb table, and some are missing; sequencing was by immunoSEQ multiplex PCR. The V and J calls and clone size come from that table; D and trimming were worked out from the DNA. There are nearly 55,000 clones in the sample; over 70% occur only once, and 15% lies in the top ten. The CDR3 loop spans 15 amino acids. Looked up from germline, CDR1 is MNHEY and CDR2 is SVGAGI. The V and J ends lost 0 bases and 3 bases respectively, with 12 bases between them.

Sequences were obtained from peripheral blood. The sequence came from a human donor with active or convalescent COVID-19. The donor label of this sample is uncertain. The chain links TRBV6-5 to TRBJ2-7, with D possibly TRBD2 on 5 matching bases. DNA of the CDR3: TGTGCCAGCAGTTACTCGTTCGGGGATAGCTACGAGCAGTACTTC. Translation gives CASSYSFGDSYEQYF.